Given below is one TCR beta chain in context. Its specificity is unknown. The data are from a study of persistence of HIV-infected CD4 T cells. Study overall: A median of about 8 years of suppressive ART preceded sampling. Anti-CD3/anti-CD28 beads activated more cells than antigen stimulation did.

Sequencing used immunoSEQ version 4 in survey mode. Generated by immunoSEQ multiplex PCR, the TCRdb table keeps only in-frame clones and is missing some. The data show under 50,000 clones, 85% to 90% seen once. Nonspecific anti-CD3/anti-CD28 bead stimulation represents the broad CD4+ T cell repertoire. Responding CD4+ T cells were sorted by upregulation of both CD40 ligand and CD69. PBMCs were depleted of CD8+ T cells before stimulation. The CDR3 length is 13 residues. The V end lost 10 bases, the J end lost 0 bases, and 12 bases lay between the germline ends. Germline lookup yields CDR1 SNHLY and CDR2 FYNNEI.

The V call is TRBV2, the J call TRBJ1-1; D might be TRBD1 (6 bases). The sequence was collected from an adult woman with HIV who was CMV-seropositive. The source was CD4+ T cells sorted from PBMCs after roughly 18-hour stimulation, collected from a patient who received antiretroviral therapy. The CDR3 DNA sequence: TGTGCCACCAGGACAGACATGAACACTGAAGCTTTCTTT. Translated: CATRTDMNTEAFF. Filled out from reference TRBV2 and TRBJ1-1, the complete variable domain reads EPEVTQTPSHQVTQMGQEVILRCVPISNHLYFYWYRQILGQKVEFLVSFYNNEISEKSEIFDDQFSVERPDGSNFTLKIRSTKLEDSAMYFCATRTDMNTEAFFGQGTRLTVV.